This T cell receptor (beta chain) is drawn from a study of T-cell memory formation after mild COVID-19. The wider study: The study found TCR clusters largely donor specific. Study-level points and caveats: Clones which contracted sat mainly in CM and EM if CD4+, and in EMRA if CD8+. Some clones that responded turned up in pre-infection memory, which suggests that cross-reactive memory joined in.

The CDR3 has 10 amino acids. Germline assignment: CDR1 MNHNY and CDR2 SVGAGI (reference sequence). The ends were cut back, 9 bases at V and 6 bases at J, with 5 bases in the middle. TCRdb analysed the 5' RACE reads with MiXCR anew, one entry per CDR3 protein. The sample yields 110,000 to 150,000 distinct CDR3 sequences, approximately 26% seen once. A remark on this clonotype: Its antigen is still unknown.

Sequenced: PBMCs or a T cell subset sorted from them (not recorded which). The chain couples TRBV6-6 to TRBJ2-2; D not certain. This sequence originates from an adult woman who had mild COVID-19 (a few samples of this study predate the infection). Cell type and time point are not known. DNA of the CDR3: TGTGCCAGTTTTTCCGGGGAGCTGTTTTTT. Translation: CASFSGELFF.